This TCR beta chain emerged from a study of blood T cell repertoires in COVID-19. Study-level information: The samples span acute and convalescent COVID-19 from the United States, Italy and Spain. PBMCs, B-cell-depleted T cells, or T cells provided the cDNA or gDNA that made up the material.

This clone was seen more than once but under ten times. Patients in Seattle were enrolled during active infection, then followed longitudinally. As processed by the authors: Reference gene primer amplification gave estimated nucleated cell counts. Repertoires were generated with immunoSEQ multiplex PCR, while TCRdb's copy carries only in-frame clones and drops some. V, J and clone size were drawn from that table, and D and trimming were deduced from the DNA. The table lists 100,000 to 150,000 clones, approximately 74% of them singletons. What was sequenced was peripheral blood. The clonotype comes from an elderly man with COVID-19, enrolled during active disease.

CDR3 nucleotide sequence: TGCGCCAGCAGTGAGTCGATCGTGCTAGCGGGCCCTCCGGATACGCAGTATTTT. It yields the protein CASSESIVLAGPPDTQYF. J is TRBJ2-3 and V is TRBV10-1, with 8 positions matching TRBD2. Germline CDR1 reads WNHNN; CDR2 reads SYGVQD (reference sequence). V shed 0 bases, J shed 6 bases, and the junction held 14 bases outside the gene matches. The CDR3 has 18 residues.